This T cell receptor (beta chain) was obtained from a study of tumor and adjacent non-tumor tissue in lung cancer. Study-level points and caveats: Patients with more diverse tumor TCRs had worse survival. Top 100 clones took a larger repertoire share in normal lung.

RNA was extracted from bulk tissue without any cell sorting. This clonotype was detected only a few times. Its antigen is currently unknown. Relative to the germline gene, one junction end is altered; a read error may explain this. Three rounds of nested PCR, following a modified ARM-PCR protocol, produced the TCRbeta library. MiXCR, applied by TCRdb to the multiplex PCR reads, yields one record per CDR3 protein. The repertoire holds 70,000 to 80,000 distinct CDR3 sequences, 72% seen once, with under 9.5% in the top ten. This CDR3 has 14 amino acids. Looked up from germline, CDR1 is SQVTM and CDR2 is ANQGSEA.

The sequence was obtained from a woman aged 40-49 years with non-small cell lung cancer. The sequencing sample was made of lung tumor tissue. The chain employs TRBV29-1 and TRBJ2-2, with 8 bases fitting TRBD1. The chain's CDR3 is CSVRVQGDAGELLF. The CDR3, as DNA: TGCAGCGTTCGGGTACAGGGGGATGCTGGGGAGCTGCTTTTT.